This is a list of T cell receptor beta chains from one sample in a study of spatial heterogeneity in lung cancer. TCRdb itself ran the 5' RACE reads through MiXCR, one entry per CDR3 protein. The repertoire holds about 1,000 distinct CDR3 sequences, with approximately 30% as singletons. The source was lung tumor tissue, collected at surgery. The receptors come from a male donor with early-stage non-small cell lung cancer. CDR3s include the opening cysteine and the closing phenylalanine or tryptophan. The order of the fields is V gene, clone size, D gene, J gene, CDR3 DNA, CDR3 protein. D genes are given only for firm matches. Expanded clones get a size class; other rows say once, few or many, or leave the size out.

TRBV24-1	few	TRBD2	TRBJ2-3	TGTGCCACCAGCCGTAAAGCTAGCGGGAGGACAGATACGCAGTATTTT	CATSRKASGRTDTQYF
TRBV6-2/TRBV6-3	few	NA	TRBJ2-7	TGTGCCAGCAGTTACGGGGTTGAATACGAGCAGTACTTC	CASSYGVEYEQYF
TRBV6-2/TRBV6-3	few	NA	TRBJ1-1	TGTGCCAGCAGTTACGGGCGCACTGAAGCTTTCTTT	CASSYGRTEAFF
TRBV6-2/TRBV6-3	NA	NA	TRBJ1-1	TGTGCCAGCAGTTGGGTCCGGGCGTCCTCAAGCACTGAAGCTTTCTTT	CASSWVRASSSTEAFF
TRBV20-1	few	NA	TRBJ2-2	TGCAGTGGGGGTAGCGGTTTTAACACCGGGGAGCTGTTTTTT	CSGGSGFNTGELFF
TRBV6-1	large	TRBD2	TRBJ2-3	TGTGCCAGCAGAACGGGAGGGGCGACCACAGATACGCAGTATTTT	CASRTGGATTDTQYF
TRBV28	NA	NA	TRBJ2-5	TGTGCCAGCAGTTTCCTTCGGGGGCGCCGGGAGACCCAGTACTTC	CASSFLRGRRETQYF
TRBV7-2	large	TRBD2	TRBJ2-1	TGTGCCAGCAGCTCACAAGCGGGAGTGGCCTACAATGAGCAGTTCTTC	CASSSQAGVAYNEQFF
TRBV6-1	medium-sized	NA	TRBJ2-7	TGTGCCAGCAGTGCAGGGGACGGAGGCTACGAGCAGTACTTC	CASSAGDGGYEQYF
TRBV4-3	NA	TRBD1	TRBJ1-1	TGCGCCAGCAGCCACCTACGGGACAGGGCAGCTTTCTTT	CASSHLRDRAAFF
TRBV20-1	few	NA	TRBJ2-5	TGCACCCTTGGGCGGGGCGTTCAAGAGACCCAGTACTTC	CTLGRGVQETQYF
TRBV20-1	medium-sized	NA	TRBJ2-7	TGCAGTGCCACCGGGACGGCCTCCTACGAGCAGTACTTC	CSATGTASYEQYF
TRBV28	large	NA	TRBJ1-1	TGTGCCAGCAGTTTAATCCAGGCAGGGGTTGGGAACACTGAAGCTTTCTTT	CASSLIQAGVGNTEAFF
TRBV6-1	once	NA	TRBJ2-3	TGTGCCAGCAGTGAGAAGAGTGCAGATACGCAGTATTTT	CASSEKSADTQYF
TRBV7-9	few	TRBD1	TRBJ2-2	TGTGCCAGCAGCTCCCGGGACAGGGGGCCTGACACCGGGGAGCTGTTTTTT	CASSSRDRGPDTGELFF